The source of this T cell receptor beta chain is a study of memory CD8 T cells in hepatitis C reinfection. As to time point: late/post reinfection, 12 to 24 weeks after detection. Sorted cells were sequenced directly ex vivo without any in vitro expansion. CDR3 size: 14 residues. Trimming took 3 bases from V and 3 from J, leaving 8 bases between them. Germline assignment: CDR1 SGHAT and CDR2 FQNNGV. The table came from immunoSEQ multiplex PCR; TCRdb's copy has only in-frame clones and leaves some out. The table records approximately 46,000 clones, roughly 89% of them present only once. This sequence originates from a man aged 18 to 35 with hepatitis C virus infection. Sequences were obtained from naive CD8+ T cells sorted from blood. The V gene is TRBV11-2, the J gene TRBJ2-2; D uncertain. CDR3 in DNA: TGTGCCAGCAGCTTCAGTCCCGACACCGGGGAGCTGTTTTTT. It translates to CASSFSPDTGELFF.